Shown below are 23 T cell receptor beta chains from a single sample sequenced in a study of cytomegalovirus exposure and HLA in healthy donors. Researchers ran the PCR with 60 Vbeta and 13 Jbeta primers. Clones were read by immunoSEQ multiplex PCR, and TCRdb kept only the in-frame ones, dropping some. The sample includes about 150,000 clones, around 57% of them seen just once. Source material: PBMCs. The receptor source for this set is a male donor in good health and CMV-seronegative.

This clone was found a few times. The chain has TRBV10-2 and TRBJ2-1, with 8 nucleotides matching TRBD1. The trim removed 2 bases at V and 5 bases at J, leaving 5 bases unmatched. Germline V gene sequence: CDR1 WSHSY, CDR2 SAAADI. The CDR3 has 15 residues. The CDR3 DNA sequence: TGCGCCAGCAGTGAGGGAAACAGGGGGAACAATGAGCAGTTCTTC. Translated: CASSEGNRGNNEQFF.

The CDR3: CASSGPANYGYTF. The DNA of the CDR3 is TGTGCCAGCAGTGGGCCAGCTAACTATGGCTACACCTTC. This sequence joins TRBV6-1 and TRBJ1-2; D gene uncertain. V lost 4 bases and J 0 bases, leaving 6 bases between the germline ends. The CDR3 covers 13 residues. Germline V gene sequence: CDR1 MNHNS, CDR2 SASEGT.

The chain is built from TRBV5-1 and TRBJ1-2; 7 positions match TRBD1. J was trimmed by 7 bases and V by 4 bases; bases with no gene match: 13. The germline V gene encodes CDR1 SGHRS and CDR2 YFSETQ. This CDR3 comprises 15 residues. In DNA form, the CDR3 reads TGCGCCAGCAGCCTGGGGGGACAGCAAATGGTTGGCTACACCTTC. It is translated as CASSLGGQQMVGYTF.

The V call is TRBV18, the J call TRBJ2-4; the D gene is possibly TRBD2 (5 bases). V gave up 2 bases and J gave up 0 bases, with 20 bases separating them. The CDR3 totals 19 residues. Per the germline V gene, CDR1 is KGHSH and CDR2 is LQKENI. CDR3 in amino acids: CASSPARVRKEIAKNIQYF. The CDR3 nucleotides are TGTGCCAGCTCACCAGCGCGGGTCAGGAAAGAGATAGCCAAAAACATTCAGTACTTC.

The chain employs TRBV7-3 and TRBJ2-1, with 8 bases matching TRBD2. Germline V CDR1 and CDR2: SGHTA, FQGTGA. The CDR3 totals 15 residues. The trim removed 2 bases at V and 3 bases at J, leaving 3 bases unmatched. CDR3: CASSLQRGNYNEQFF. The CDR3 nucleotides are TGTGCCAGCAGCTTACAGCGGGGGAACTACAATGAGCAGTTCTTC.

The V and J genes are TRBV13 and TRBJ2-3; a possible D gene is TRBD2 (6 bases). The V gene's germline CDR1 is PRHDT and CDR2 FYEKMQ (reference sequence). The CDR3 spans 14 residues. The V gene lost 5 bases and the J gene lost 5 bases, with 14 bases spanning the gap. This CDR3 is CASSPLAVRDTQYF. The CDR3 DNA reads as TGTGCCAGCAGCCCCTTAGCGGTGAGAGATACGCAGTATTTT.

Note on this clone: This same CDR3 is encoded by further DNA sequences in the sample. The chain joins TRBV5-1 to TRBJ2-4; D is uncertain. Trimming took off 4 bases at V and 0 bases at J, with 5 bases between the two ends. The CDR3 is 13 amino acids. Germline V gives CDR1 SGHRS, CDR2 YFSETQ. Here the CDR3 reads CASSPLAKNIQYF. In DNA, the CDR3 is TGCGCCAGCAGCCCCCTAGCCAAAAACATTCAGTACTTC.

This chain links TRBV11-3 with TRBJ2-3; 12 nucleotides align to TRBD1. V shed 6 bases, J shed 4 bases, and the junction held 5 bases outside the gene matches. There are 15 residues in the CDR3. Germline V lookup: CDR1 SGHNT, CDR2 YENEEA. In DNA, the CDR3 is TGTGCCAGCAGTTCCGGGACAGGGGGCGCAGATACGCAGTATTTT. Translating it yields CASSSGTGGADTQYF. Together with reference TRBV11-3 and TRBJ2-3, the CDR3 gives the full variable domain: EAGVVQSPRYKIIEKKQPVAFWCNPISGHNTLYWYLQNLGQGPELLIRYENEEAVDDSQLPKDRFSAERLKGVDSTLKIQPAELGDSAVYLCASSSGTGGADTQYFGPGTRLTVL.

This clone was observed a handful of times. Written as DNA, the CDR3 is TGTGCCAGCATACGGACAGGGGGCGTCTATGGCTACACCTTC. It yields the protein CASIRTGGVYGYTF. This chain joins TRBV21-1 and TRBJ1-2; TRBD1 is taken as the D call from the table, unchecked against the DNA. TRBV21-1 is flagged as a pseudogene. The CDR3 sequence is 14 residues long.

Only a few counts were recorded for this clone. The V call is TRBV6-5, the J call TRBJ2-7; 7 nucleotides agree with TRBD1. Germline V lookup: CDR1 MNHEY, CDR2 SVGAGI. The CDR3 spans 15 residues. Losses at the gene ends were 6 bases for V and 1 base for J; bases not matched to a gene: 9. As DNA, the CDR3 is TGTGCCAGCAGCTCTACACCGGGACAGTCCTACGAGCAGTACTTC. This gives the protein CASSSTPGQSYEQYF.

The V gene is TRBV5-1, the J gene TRBJ2-1; D gene uncertain. Trimming took 2 bases from V and 5 from J, leaving 5 bases between them. The germline CDR1 and CDR2 sequences are SGHRS and YFSETQ. The CDR3 totals 12 residues. CDR3 nucleotides: TGCGCCAGCAGCTTTCTAAACAATGAGCAGTTCTTC. Its translation is CASSFLNNEQFF.

The CDR3 region has the DNA TGTGCCAGCAGCGTAGACCCCCTACAGGGACGGAATGAAAAACTGTTTTTT. Residues: CASSVDPLQGRNEKLFF. The chain employs TRBV9 and TRBJ1-4, with D possibly matching TRBD1 (6 bases). Between the trimmed V and J ends, which lost 0 bases and 5 bases, there was a span of 17 bases. Germline V CDR1 and CDR2: SGDLS, YYNGEE. The CDR3 runs to 17 residues.

Only a few counts were recorded for this clone. The J gene is TRBJ1-2, the V gene TRBV27, with 7 bases aligning to TRBD1. The CDR3 sequence is 14 residues long. V shed 5 bases, J shed 4 bases, and the junction held 7 bases outside the gene matches. Per the germline V gene, CDR1 is MNHEY and CDR2 is SMNVEV (reference sequence). The CDR3 spells CASSLQGFGYGYTF. The DNA for the CDR3 is TGTGCCAGCAGTCTACAGGGGTTCGGCTATGGCTACACCTTC.

CDR3 DNA: TGTGCCAGCAGCTTGGAGACCTCCTACGAGCAGTACTTC. This encodes CASSLETSYEQYF. This chain connects TRBV7-2 to TRBJ2-7; no firm D call. The length of the CDR3 is 13 residues. CDR1 SGHTA and CDR2 FQGNSA come from the germline V gene. V lost 3 bases to trimming and J lost 0 bases, with 6 bases between them. Combining the CDR3 with reference TRBV7-2 and TRBJ2-7 gives the whole variable domain GAGVSQSPSNKVTEKGKDVELRCDPISGHTALYWYRQSLGQGLEFLIYFQGNSAPDKSGLPSDRFSAERTGGSVSTLTIQRTQQEDSAVYLCASSLETSYEQYFGPGTRLTVT.

Only one count was recorded for this clone. The CDR3 region has the DNA TGTGCCAGCAGTTCGGGGGAATGGAATCAGCCCCAGCATTTT. Its protein is CASSSGEWNQPQHF. This rearrangement joins TRBV27 to TRBJ1-5; D possibly corresponds to TRBD1 (5 bases). This CDR3 is 14 amino acids long. Looked up from germline, CDR1 is MNHEY and CDR2 is SMNVEV (reference sequence). V lost 4 bases and J lost 4, with 11 bases in between.

The chain uses TRBV6-5 and TRBJ2-7; 7 positions agree with TRBD1. The CDR3 runs to 16 residues. The junction had 9 bases not matched to a gene; V was cut back by 4 bases and J by 0 bases. The germline V gene encodes CDR1 MNHEY and CDR2 SVGAGI. CDR3 protein: CASSSLSTGRSYEQYF. The CDR3 nucleotides read TGTGCCAGCAGTTCATTGTCGACAGGGCGCTCCTACGAGCAGTACTTC.

V usage is TRBV6-1 and J usage is TRBJ2-5; D gene uncertain. From germline, CDR1 is MNHNS and CDR2 SASEGT. The CDR3 loop spans 12 amino acids. The ends were cut back, 7 bases at V and 0 bases at J, with 6 bases in the middle. CDR3 protein: CASTRDQETQYF. CDR3 in DNA: TGTGCCAGCACCCGAGACCAAGAGACCCAGTACTTC.

The rearrangement links TRBV11-2 to TRBJ1-2; TRBD1 agrees at 7 bases. This CDR3 has 14 residues. The V gene's germline CDR1 is SGHAT and CDR2 FQNNGV. V was clipped by 1 base and J by 8 bases; unmatched bases: 7. Here the CDR3 reads CASSLGTGRGGYTF. The CDR3 DNA follows: TGTGCCAGCAGCTTAGGGACAGGACGTGGAGGCTACACCTTC. Looking up the rest from reference TRBV11-2 and TRBJ1-2 gives the full variable domain: EAGVAQSPRYKIIEKRQSVAFWCNPISGHATLYWYQQILGQGPKLLIQFQNNGVVDDSQLPKDRFSAERLKGVDSTLKIQPAKLEDSAVYLCASSLGTGRGGYTFGSGTRLTVV.

The chain couples TRBV7-3 to TRBJ2-6, with a tentative D call TRBD1 (6 bases). V lost 5 bases and J 0 bases, leaving 11 bases between the germline ends. Germline V lookup: CDR1 SGHTA, CDR2 FQGTGA. CDR3 length: 16 amino acids. The chain's CDR3 is CASSQTGSSGANVLTF. DNA of the CDR3: TGTGCCAGCAGCCAAACAGGGTCCTCTGGGGCCAACGTCCTGACTTTC.

The chain combines TRBV7-3 with TRBJ2-2; the D gene is possibly TRBD1 (6 bases). V was clipped by 5 bases and J by 0 bases, with 10 bases between them. This CDR3 is 15 amino acids long. CDR1 is SGHTA and CDR2 is FQGTGA in the germline V gene. The CDR3 loop reads CASSLGTTNTGELFF. CDR3 coding DNA: TGTGCCAGCAGCCTCGGGACAACGAACACCGGGGAGCTGTTTTTT. The full variable domain, completed using reference TRBV7-3 and TRBJ2-2, is GAGVSQTPSNKVTEKGKYVELRCDPISGHTALYWYRQSLGQGPEFLIYFQGTGAADDSGLPNDRFFAVRPEGSVSTLKIQRTERGDSAVYLCASSLGTTNTGELFFGEGSRLTVL.

The chain employs TRBV18 and TRBJ2-7; 10 bases align to TRBD1. Per the germline V gene, CDR1 is KGHSH and CDR2 is LQKENI. The CDR3 has 16 amino acids. The junction had 6 bases not matched to a gene; V was cut back by 2 bases and J by 2 bases. CDR3 nucleotides: TGTGCCAGCTCACCATTCTTGGACAGGGGGGCCTACGAGCAGTACTTC. It specifies CASSPFLDRGAYEQYF. Full variable domain (rest looked up from reference TRBV18 and TRBJ2-7): NAGVMQNPRHLVRRRGQEARLRCSPMKGHSHVYWYRQLPEEGLKFMVYLQKENIIDESGMPKERFSAEFPKEGPSILRIQQVVRGDSAAYFCASSPFLDRGAYEQYFGPGTRLTVT.

The chain uses TRBV29-1 and TRBJ2-1; no firm D call. This CDR3 spans 13 amino acids. Germline V gene lookup returns CDR1 SQVTM and CDR2 ANQGSEA. The CDR3 region is CSAQGTDYNEQFF. The CDR3 DNA sequence: TGCAGTGCTCAAGGTACAGACTACAATGAGCAGTTCTTC.

In the case of this clone: Since no conserved phenylalanine or tryptophan closes the CDR3, a read error is the likely cause. The limits of the CDR3 on the DNA are not certain, so only TCRdb's listed CDR3 is given. V and J are TRBV27 and TRBJ1-2; the table assigns TRBD1, which was not confirmed against the DNA. Germline V lookup: CDR1 MNHEY, CDR2 SMNVEV (reference sequence). Inclusive of both ends, the CDR3 amounts to 11 amino acids. The CDR3 sequence is CASGSETGEFC.